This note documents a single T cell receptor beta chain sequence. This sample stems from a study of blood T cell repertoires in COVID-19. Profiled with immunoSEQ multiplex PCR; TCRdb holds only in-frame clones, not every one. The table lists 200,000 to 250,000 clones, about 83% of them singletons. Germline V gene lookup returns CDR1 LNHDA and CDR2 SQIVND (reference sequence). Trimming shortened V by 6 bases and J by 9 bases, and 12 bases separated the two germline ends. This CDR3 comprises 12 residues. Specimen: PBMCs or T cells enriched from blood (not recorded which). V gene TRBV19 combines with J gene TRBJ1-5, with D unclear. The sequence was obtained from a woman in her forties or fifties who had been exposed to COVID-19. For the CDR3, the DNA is TGTGCCAGTAGGCGGGAGGGCGGGCCCCAGCATTTT. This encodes CASRREGGPQHF.